This T cell receptor beta chain was found in a study of regulatory T cells in long-lasting Graves disease (dated by TCRdb to the early 2020s). For context, the study as a whole: Antithyroid drugs had been taken for less than 3 months by newly diagnosed Graves' disease patients. Peripheral blood TCR sequencing and RNA sequencing compared persistent Graves' disease patients with newly diagnosed Graves' disease patients. The study took place in China and was registered as a clinical trial. TCR sequencing covered 13 persistent and 20 newly diagnosed Graves' disease patients, 33 samples in total. The full study reports these points: As a limitation, the authors acknowledged that the small sample size may reduce accuracy. Persistent patients shared more public clonotypes among themselves (around 2,700) than newly diagnosed patients did (roughly 910). The study examined only peripheral blood because the primary lesion, thyroid tissue, could not be accessed. Only the TCR beta chain was sequenced and analyzed. Persistent Graves' disease patients showed lower TCR Shannon entropy and fewer highly expanded clones than newly diagnosed patients, suggesting clonal expansion. TRBV28, TRBJ1-2 and TRBJ2-5 were preferentially used in persistent disease, while TRBV20-1 and TRBJ2-1 were favored in newly diagnosed disease.

Library prep was done by multiplex PCR. The sequencer was an Illumina HiSeq 4000. To build TCR beta libraries, CDR3 regions were amplified by Arm-PCR using iRepertoire HTBI primers. PCR products were gel purified before sequencing. From the authors' description of their analysis: A total of some 60 TRBV and 14 TRBJ segments were identified across samples and were used for gene usage analysis of CDR3 amino acid clonotypes. Filtered high-quality paired reads were merged into contigs using COPE and FqMerger. Contigs were aligned with BLAST to IMGT TRBV, TRBD and TRBJ reference genes, and CDR3 was defined per IMGT. Any clonotype with a frequency above 0.1% was classified as a highly expanded clone. Repertoire diversity was measured by Shannon entropy, and V-J evenness by the Gini coefficient. A clonotype found in more than one individual was treated as public. TCRdb cleaned the public reads at Q25 with fastp, built clones with MiXCR and kept in-frame beta chains. A single entry per CDR3 protein holds the most common genes and DNA from its merged rows. The V and J calls were determined by TCRdb, not by the authors. This sample holds 350,000 to 450,000 distinct CDR3 sequences; 10% to 15% were observed only once. The top ten hold 15% to 20% of the sample.

This clonotype has ten or more counts. Its antigen is still unknown. Base qualities were left out, and no much larger clone turns up one base away. Including the terminal cysteine and phenylalanine, the CDR3 comprises 17 residues. Only CDR3 DNA remains: 51 bases, in frame from the first base. Trimming leaves V shorter by 3 bases and J shorter by 10 bases, with the junction holding 20 bases beyond the gene matches. Via the germline V gene, CDR1 is SQVTM and CDR2 ANQGSEA. The time point label for this specimen denotes: newly diagnosed GD, antithyroid drugs for less than 3 months. For both TCR sequencing and RNA sequencing, RNA was extracted from PBMCs in TRIzol. Graves' disease was diagnosed according to American Thyroid Association guidelines. Patients were recruited from an endocrinology department in Xi'an, China. Each patient gave approximately 9 milliliters of peripheral blood, collected in an EDTA anticoagulant tube. PBMCs were isolated by Ficoll Paque Plus density gradient separation without further T cell sorting. An Agilent 2100 Bioanalyzer and agarose gel were used to check RNA quality, and a NanoDrop 2000 was used to measure RNA concentration.

The same sample was also used in a study of T cells in Graves' hyperthyroidism and ophthalmopathy. The second investigation adds: A patient counted as having stable Graves' hyperthyroidism if no progression to ophthalmopathy occurred over 18 months of follow-up. The hyperthyroidism patients were between 18 and 65 years old and newly diagnosed, with a disease duration of less than 2 months. Patients with uncontrolled infections, other autoimmune diseases, pregnancy or lactation were excluded. Diagnoses relied on clinical symptoms, serum thyroxine and TRAb, thyroid ultrasound and orbital computed tomography. The TCR CDR3 was subjected to a first round of RT-PCR using the HTBI primer set and the Qiagen OneStep RT-PCR kit. Blood samples also contained most of the expanded thyroid clonotypes (frequency above 0.001), which suggests that blood repertoires may reflect thyroid immune responses. In cross-validation, a model built on a 13 V-J signature told ophthalmopathy apart from stable hyperthyroidism with 85% to 90% sensitivity and approximately 81% specificity, and in testing the same model reached 80%/75%. During validation, the model predicted progression to ophthalmopathy a median of approximately 7 months ahead of onset, with around 65% sensitivity and under 85% specificity. To identify distinguishing TCR V-J signatures, a discovery cohort of 100 patients was used, comprising approximately 40 with Graves' ophthalmopathy and around 60 with stable Graves' hyperthyroidism. An independent validation cohort of some 18 hyperthyroidism patients and about 15 patients who later progressed to ophthalmopathy tested prospective prediction of ophthalmopathy. The 95 to 100 discovery patients were randomly divided into training and test sets at a 7:3 ratio. In roughly six Graves' hyperthyroidism patients, the study also compared T-cell repertoires from thyroid tissue with T-cell repertoires from blood. Following sampling, methimazole starting at 30 mg daily was given to hyperthyroidism patients, and high-dose intravenous methylprednisolone was given to ophthalmopathy patients. A second multiplex PCR round built the libraries, followed by size selection and purification. Paired-end sequencing of the libraries was performed with 100 bp reads on an Illumina HiSeq2000. SOAPnuke was used to process the raw data, with reads discarded if the reads contained adapters or uncalled bases, had a mean Phred below 15, or lacked an exact constant-primer or identifier match. COPE v1.2.5 was used to merge high-quality paired reads, and clonotypes were defined as unique nucleotide sequences. Clonotypes were aligned to IMGT TRBV, TRBD and TRBJ reference segments using MiTCR v1.1. The analysis included only V-J combinations with a frequency above 0.0001, which together covered more than 98% of the repertoires. A TCS score was defined as the ratio between F50 (clonal expansion) and ExV (chaos), using BLOSUM62-based TCRdist between CDR3 peptides within each V-J. Welch's t-statistics and random forest reduced 450 to 600 V-J features to around 14, which were used in a naive Bayes classifier (R e1071). No statistical method was used to fix the sample size in advance, and group allocation was not hidden from the investigators. The paper reports TCR Vbeta CDR3 sequencing of more than 120 peripheral blood samples: around 45 ophthalmopathy, fewer than 80 hyperthyroidism and around 17 progressor patients.

This chain is built from TRBV29-1 and TRBJ2-3; 9 junctional bases match TRBD1. The TCR sequence derives from a woman between 18 and 29 years old with Graves disease. Donor details come from another sample of the same person, matched by shared clones. Sequencing used peripheral blood mononuclear cells (PBMCs), obtained at new diagnosis, from a patient treated with antithyroid drugs. The CDR3 is CSVDGTGLLVEGRAQYF. The sequenced DNA is TGCAGCGTTGATGGGACAGGGCTCCTTGTAGAGGGTCGGGCGCAGTATTTT.